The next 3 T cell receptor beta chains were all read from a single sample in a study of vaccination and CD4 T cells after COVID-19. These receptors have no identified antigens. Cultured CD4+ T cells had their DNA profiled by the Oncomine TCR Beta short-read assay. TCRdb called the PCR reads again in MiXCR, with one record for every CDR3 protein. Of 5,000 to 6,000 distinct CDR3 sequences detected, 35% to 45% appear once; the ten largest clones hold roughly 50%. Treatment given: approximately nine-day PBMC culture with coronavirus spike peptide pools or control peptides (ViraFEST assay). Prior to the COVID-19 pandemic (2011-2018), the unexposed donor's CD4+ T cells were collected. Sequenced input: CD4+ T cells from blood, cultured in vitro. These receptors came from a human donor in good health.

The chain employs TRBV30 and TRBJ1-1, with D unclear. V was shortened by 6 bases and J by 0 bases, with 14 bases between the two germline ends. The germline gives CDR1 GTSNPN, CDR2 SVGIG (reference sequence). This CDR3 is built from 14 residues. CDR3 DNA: TGTGCCTGCCAGGCCCAGACCGTGAACACTGAAGCTTTCTTT. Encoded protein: CACQAQTVNTEAFF. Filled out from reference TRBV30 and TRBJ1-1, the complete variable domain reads SQTIHQWPATLVQPVGSPLSLECTVEGTSNPNLYWYRQAAGRGLQLLFYSVGIGQISSEVPQNLSASRPQDRQFILSSKKLLLSDSGFYLCACQAQTVNTEAFFGQGTRLTVV.

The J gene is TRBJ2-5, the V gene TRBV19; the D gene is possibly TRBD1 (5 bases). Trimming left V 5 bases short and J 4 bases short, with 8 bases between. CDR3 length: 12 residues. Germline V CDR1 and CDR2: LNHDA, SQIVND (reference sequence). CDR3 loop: CASSDSPETQYF. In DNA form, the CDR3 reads TGTGCCAGTAGTGACAGTCCAGAGACCCAGTACTTC.

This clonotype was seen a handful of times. In DNA form, the CDR3 reads TGTGCCAGCAGTGCCACCGGAGGGAGAGGACAGCCCCAGCATTTT. It codes for CASSATGGRGQPQHF. This chain uses TRBV6-1 with TRBJ1-5; D remains ambiguous. The CDR3 extends over 15 amino acids. Germline assignment: CDR1 MNHNS and CDR2 SASEGT. V was pared by 4 bases and J by 7 bases, with 17 bases between.